Following are 27 T cell receptor beta chains from one sample sequenced in a study of T cell responses to AZD1222 COVID-19 vaccine. The protocol was immunoSEQ multiplex PCR, while the TCRdb copy is restricted to in-frame clones and leaves out a portion. The sample holds about 140,000 clones, 80% to 95% seen once. The source was peripheral blood, collected 28 days after the second AZD1222 dose. The receptors here all came from an adult who received the AZD1222 COVID-19 vaccine.

CDR3 protein: CASIGGGGFF. The CDR3 DNA reads as TGTGCCAGCATAGGCGGGGGAGGGTTCTTC. The J gene is TRBJ2-1, the V gene TRBV6-5; 7 bases match TRBD2. V shed 7 bases, J shed 15 bases, and the junction held 6 bases outside the gene matches. The CDR3 has 10 amino acids. Germline V gives CDR1 MNHEY, CDR2 SVGAGI.

This chain joins TRBV9 and TRBJ2-1, with D perhaps matching TRBD1 or TRBD2 (6 bases each). CDR1 SGDLS and CDR2 YYNGEE come from the germline V gene. The V and J ends lost 4 bases and 8 bases respectively, with 19 bases between them. The CDR3 is made up of 15 amino acids. The CDR3: CASSLRGVKEDEQFF. CDR3 DNA sequence: TGTGCCAGCAGCCTAAGGGGGGTCAAGGAGGATGAGCAGTTCTTC.

The chain is built from TRBV30 and TRBJ1-4, with D possibly being TRBD1 (5 bases). The CDR3 covers 14 residues. V was trimmed by 3 bases and J by 7 bases, leaving 15 bases between them. The germline CDR1 and CDR2 sequences are GTSNPN and SVGIG (reference sequence). CDR3 sequence reads: CAWSRRGRSEKLFF. The CDR3 nucleotides read TGTGCCTGGAGCCGGAGGGGACGTAGTGAAAAACTGTTTTTT.

The chain carries TRBV28 and TRBJ1-2; 9 bases line up with TRBD1. The germline V gene encodes CDR1 MDHEN and CDR2 SYDVKM. V shed 4 bases and J 2 bases; nucleotides not matched to a gene: 8. The CDR3 is 16 residues long. The CDR3 loop is CASSSHTGGKNYGYTF. The CDR3 nucleotides are TGTGCCAGCAGTTCTCATACAGGGGGCAAAAACTATGGCTACACCTTC.

The chain has TRBV25-1 and TRBJ2-7, with 7 positions matching TRBD1. The CDR3 totals 12 residues. Germline CDR1 reads MGHDK; CDR2 reads SYGVNS. The junction had 4 bases not matched to a gene; V was cut back by 8 bases and J by 3 bases. This CDR3 reads CASGTAIYEQYF. The DNA for the CDR3 is TGTGCCAGCGGGACAGCGATCTACGAGCAGTACTTC.

The chain couples TRBV19 to TRBJ2-5; D gene ambiguous. Trimming took 0 bases from V and 4 from J, leaving 6 bases between them. The CDR3 contains 13 residues. The germline V gene encodes CDR1 LNHDA and CDR2 SQIVND (reference sequence). CDR3 sequence reads: CASSIETGETQYF. The CDR3, as DNA: TGTGCCAGTAGTATAGAGACCGGAGAGACCCAGTACTTC.

The chain recombines TRBV3-1 (or the pseudogene TRBV3-2) with TRBJ2-7; a weak D match, TRBD1 (6 bases). Germline V lookup: CDR1 LGHDT, CDR2 YNNKEL (reference sequence). This CDR3 spans 12 amino acids. V gave up 3 bases and J gave up 7 bases, with 10 bases separating them. The CDR3 bases are TGTGCCAGCAGCCACCTAGACAGGGAGCAGTACTTC. Protein: CASSHLDREQYF.

The chain employs TRBV20-1 and TRBJ1-2; no definite D call. Trimming left V 3 bases short and J 5 bases short, with 7 bases between. From germline, CDR1 is DFQATT and CDR2 SNEGSKA (reference sequence). The CDR3 is 11 residues long. The CDR3 reads CSASERYGYTF. In DNA, the CDR3 is TGCAGTGCTAGTGAGAGGTATGGCTACACCTTC.

V gene TRBV7-9 combines with J gene TRBJ1-3; no reliable D call. CDR3 length equals 14 residues. Trimming pared 6 bases from V and 4 bases from J, leaving 13 bases between. Germline CDR1 SEHNR, CDR2 FQNEAQ (reference sequence). The CDR3 loop reads CASSPLNLGNTIYF. The CDR3 nucleotides read TGTGCCAGCAGTCCCCTAAATCTCGGAAACACCATATATTTT. Using reference TRBV7-9 and TRBJ1-3 for the parts outside the CDR3, the full variable domain is DTGVSQNPRHKITKRGQNVTFRCDPISEHNRLYWYRQTLGQGPEFLTYFQNEAQLEKSRLLSDRFSAERPKGSFSTLEIQRTEQGDSAMYLCASSPLNLGNTIYFGEGSWLTVV.

The rearrangement uses TRBV28 and TRBJ1-3, with D tentatively TRBD1 (5 bases). Trimming pared 2 bases from V and 2 bases from J, leaving 7 bases between. The CDR3 contains 14 residues. Germline V gene sequence: CDR1 MDHEN, CDR2 SYDVKM. CDR3: CASSLPRAGNTIYF. The CDR3 DNA is TGTGCCAGCAGTTTACCCAGGGCTGGAAACACCATATATTTT.

V is TRBV6-5 and J is TRBJ1-6, with TRBD1 as a possible D gene (5 bases). Germline V gene data show CDR1 as MNHEY and CDR2 as SVGAGI. V shed 6 bases and J shed 10 bases, with 19 bases lying between them. This CDR3 has 15 amino acids. The CDR3 DNA reads TGTGCCAGCAGAGGGGCGACTGGGGGTTGGTCACCCCTCCACTTT. Protein: CASRGATGGWSPLHF.

In this sample, this clone turned up once. The rearrangement links TRBV11-2 to TRBJ2-7, with D unclear. This CDR3 is built from 19 residues. Trimming took off 0 bases at V and 5 bases at J, with 26 bases between the two ends. From germline, CDR1 is SGHAT and CDR2 FQNNGV. Here the CDR3 reads CASSLDLPVPGATGNEQYF. CDR3 nucleotide sequence: TGTGCCAGCAGCTTAGATCTCCCGGTTCCCGGAGCTACGGGTAACGAGCAGTACTTC.

This chain connects TRBV7-9 to TRBJ2-1; the match to TRBD2 covers 8 bases. CDR3 length equals 15 residues. The germline V gene encodes CDR1 SEHNR and CDR2 FQNEAQ (reference sequence). Germline trimming cut 1 base from V and 4 bases from J; bases unmatched to any gene: 3. The CDR3 DNA is TGTGCCAGCAGCTTAGGACTAGCGAGTTACAATGAGCAGTTCTTC. Encoded protein: CASSLGLASYNEQFF.

This rearrangement joins TRBV28 to TRBJ1-2, with D possibly TRBD1 on 6 matching bases. Germline-derived CDR1 and CDR2 are MDHEN and SYDVKM. This CDR3 region has 14 residues. V was trimmed by 2 bases and J by 5 bases, leaving 12 bases between them. In DNA form, the CDR3 reads TGTGCCAGCAGTTTAGGGGGCGCTTTTTATGGCTACACCTTC. It codes for CASSLGGAFYGYTF.

The chain employs TRBV19 and TRBJ1-2, with TRBD1 identical over 7 bases. After removal of 7 bases from V and 4 bases from J, the junction contained 18 bases not matched to a gene. Germline V gene lookup returns CDR1 LNHDA and CDR2 SQIVND (reference sequence). This CDR3 has 17 amino acids. The CDR3 coding sequence is TGTGCCAGTACCCGCACTCCCTCGACAGGGCTCGTCTATGGCTACACCTTC. This encodes CASTRTPSTGLVYGYTF.

On this clone itself: The junction departs from germline at one end; a sequencing error may be responsible. V usage is TRBV2 and J usage is TRBJ1-6; TRBD1 might be the D (5 bases). The CDR3 is 16 residues long. CDR1 is SNHLY and CDR2 is FYNNEI in the germline V gene. Here the CDR3 DNA reads TGTGCCACCAGTCCCCAGGGTGGAGGATATAATTCACCCCTCCACTTT. As protein: CATSPQGGGYNSPLHF. The variable domain in full, with the rest retrieved from reference TRBV2 and TRBJ1-6, is EPEVTQTPSHQVTQMGQEVILRCVPISNHLYFYWYRQILGQKVEFLVSFYNNEISEKSEIFDDQFSVERPDGSNFTLKIRSTKLEDSAMYFCATSPQGGGYNSPLHFGNGTRLTVT.

The chain couples TRBV4-3 to TRBJ2-3; 8 positions match TRBD2. Germline V CDR1 and CDR2: LGHNA, YSLEER. The CDR3 loop spans 18 amino acids. The trim removed 0 bases at V and 2 bases at J, leaving 10 bases unmatched. The CDR3 nucleotides are TGCGCCAGCAGCCAAGAGACCGGAGCGGGAGCCCACACAGATACGCAGTATTTT. It specifies CASSQETGAGAHTDTQYF.

This sequence joins TRBV15 and TRBJ2-5, with 7 bases matching TRBD1. There are 14 residues in the CDR3. The germline V gene encodes CDR1 LNHNV and CDR2 YYDKDF (reference sequence). The V segment lost 4 bases and the J segment 9 bases; nucleotides outside the gene matches: 11. CDR3 sequence (DNA): TGTGCCACCAGCACGGCCCAGGGGGTAGGGGCCCAGTACTTC. It yields the protein CATSTAQGVGAQYF.

The genes are TRBV28 and TRBJ1-3; D gene ambiguous. The CDR3 sequence is 14 residues long. Trimming shortened V by 2 bases and J by 4 bases, and 9 bases separated the two germline ends. Germline lookup yields CDR1 MDHEN and CDR2 SYDVKM. In nucleotides, the CDR3 is TGTGCCAGCAGTTTAGATAGGGCAGGAAACACCATATATTTT. It encodes CASSLDRAGNTIYF.

The rearrangement links TRBV5-1 to TRBJ2-3; D call uncertain. Looked up from germline, CDR1 is SGHRS and CDR2 is YFSETQ. The V end was cut by 0 bases, the J end by 2 bases, with 4 bases between. CDR3 length: 13 residues. The CDR3 DNA reads TGCGCCAGCAGCTTGGGTCTCACAGATACGCAGTATTTT. Amino acid sequence: CASSLGLTDTQYF.

The chain has TRBV5-6 and TRBJ2-7; D possibly corresponds to TRBD2 (6 bases). V was cut by 0 bases and J by 4 bases, with 11 bases left in between. Germline V gives CDR1 SGHDT, CDR2 YYEEEE. CDR3 length: 14 amino acids. CDR3 loop: CASSLVRGRYEQYF. In DNA form, the CDR3 reads TGTGCCAGCAGCTTGGTGCGGGGAAGGTACGAGCAGTACTTC.

This sequence joins TRBV19 and TRBJ1-4; D call uncertain. The CDR3 is 16 amino acids. In germline, CDR1 is LNHDA, CDR2 SQIVND (reference sequence). Trimming removed 7 bases from V and 4 bases from J, with 19 bases in between. DNA for the CDR3: TGTGCCAGTACCTCTAAGCCCGGGCCGGTTAATGAAAAACTGTTTTTT. Protein product: CASTSKPGPVNEKLFF.

V and J are TRBV15 and TRBJ2-5; D remains unclear. This CDR3 has 12 amino acids. The germline gives CDR1 LNHNV, CDR2 YYDKDF (reference sequence). The ends were cut back, 4 bases at V and 5 bases at J, with 8 bases in the middle. The CDR3 is CATSKNEETQYF. The CDR3 region has the DNA TGTGCCACCAGCAAAAATGAGGAGACCCAGTACTTC. The full variable domain, completed using reference TRBV15 and TRBJ2-5, is DAMVIQNPRYQVTQFGKPVTLSCSQTLNHNVMYWYQQKSSQAPKLLFHYYDKDFNNEADTPDNFQSRRPNTSFCFLDIRSPGLGDTAMYLCATSKNEETQYFGPGTRLLVL.

The chain carries TRBV9 and TRBJ2-1, with TRBD2 matching over 12 bases. Germline lookup yields CDR1 SGDLS and CDR2 YYNGEE. The CDR3 consists of 14 residues. The J segment lost 9 bases and the V segment lost 3 bases, leaving 4 bases of the junction unmatched. The CDR3 nucleotides are TGTGCCAGCAGCGCTAGCGGGAGGGCTGGTGAGCAGTTCTTC. Its protein is CASSASGRAGEQFF.

This clone showed up just once. The chain couples TRBV3-1 (or the pseudogene TRBV3-2) to TRBJ2-2, with 8 bases lining up with TRBD2. V shed 5 bases and J 2 bases; nucleotides not matched to a gene: 4. CDR1 and CDR2 from the germline V gene are LGHDT and YNNKEL (reference sequence). The CDR3 spans 15 residues. CDR3 DNA: TGTGCCAGCAGCTTTACTAGCGGTAACACCGGGGAGCTGTTTTTT. This encodes CASSFTSGNTGELFF.

The chain employs TRBV4-3 and TRBJ1-2; no clear D. CDR1 is LGHNA and CDR2 is YSLEER in the germline V gene. Trimming took off 0 bases at V and 4 bases at J, with 12 bases between the two ends. The CDR3 totals 15 residues. This CDR3 reads CASSQDLTDSYGYTF. CDR3 in DNA: TGCGCCAGCAGCCAAGATCTGACGGATTCCTATGGCTACACCTTC.

The chain has TRBV9 and TRBJ2-7, with TRBD1 identical over 7 bases. With 4 bases clipped from V and 3 bases from J, the junction kept 10 bases outside the gene matches. This CDR3 comprises 15 residues. Germline CDR1 SGDLS, CDR2 YYNGEE. This CDR3 reads CASSPSTGTVYEQYF. CDR3 nucleotides: TGTGCCAGCAGCCCCTCGACAGGGACGGTCTACGAGCAGTACTTC.